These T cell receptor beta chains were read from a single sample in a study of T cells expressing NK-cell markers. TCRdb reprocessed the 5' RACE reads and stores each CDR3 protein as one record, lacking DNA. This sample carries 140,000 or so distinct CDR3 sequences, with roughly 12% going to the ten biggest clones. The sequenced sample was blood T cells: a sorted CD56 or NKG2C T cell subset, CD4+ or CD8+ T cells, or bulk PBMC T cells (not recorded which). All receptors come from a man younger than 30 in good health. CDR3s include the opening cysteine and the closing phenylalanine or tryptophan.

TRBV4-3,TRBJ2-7,CASSQGLIGYEQYF
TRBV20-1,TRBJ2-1,CSAETAGPYNEQFF
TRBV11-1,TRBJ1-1,CASSFVMGGAFF
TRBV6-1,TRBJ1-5,CASSAHRDGMAQHF
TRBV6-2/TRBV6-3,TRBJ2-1,CASTSSLAGRLSYNEQFF
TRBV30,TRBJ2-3,CAWTEGSGRIDTQYF
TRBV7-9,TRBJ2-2,CASSLKDRRSGELFF
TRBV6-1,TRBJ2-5,CASRRRQGWEETQYF
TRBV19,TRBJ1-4,CASSSRPGRHEKLFF
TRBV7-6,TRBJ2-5,CASSLVLVRDETQYF
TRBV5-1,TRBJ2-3,CASSYRQPGLGTDTQYF
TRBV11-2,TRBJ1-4,CASSLFGRTTNEKLFF
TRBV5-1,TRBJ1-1,CASSLDEGMYTEAFF
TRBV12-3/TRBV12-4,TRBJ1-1,CASSLSLLGHTEAFF
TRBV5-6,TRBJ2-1,CASSLGPVWFF
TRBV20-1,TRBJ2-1,CSGRAESYNEQFF
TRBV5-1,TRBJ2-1,CASSSEASSYNEQFF
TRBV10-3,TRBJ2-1,CAISERSGGYYGDEQFF
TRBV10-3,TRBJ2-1,CAISWQGDEQFF
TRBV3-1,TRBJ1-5,CASSPGDQPQHF
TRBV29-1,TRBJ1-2,CSVEETGTGSKGYTF
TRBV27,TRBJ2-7,CASSGLAATSTYEQYF
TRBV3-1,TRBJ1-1,CASSPREFNTEAFF
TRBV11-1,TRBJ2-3,CASSSPFSRGAEDTDTQYF
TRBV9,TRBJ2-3,CASSAGLAGAWDTQYF
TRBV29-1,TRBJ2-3,CSVEDLLPSTDTQYF
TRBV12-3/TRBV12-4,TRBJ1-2,CASATDYGYTF
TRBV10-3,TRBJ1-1,CAISESTGEAFF
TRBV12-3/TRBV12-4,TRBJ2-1,CASSFRVDEQFF
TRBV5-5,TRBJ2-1,CASSLTNGRAYNEQFF
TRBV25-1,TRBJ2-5,CASRAPRGGRPQETQYF
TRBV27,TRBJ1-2,CASSPEPSGQGVGYTF
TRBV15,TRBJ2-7,CATSRDSQGVGEQYF
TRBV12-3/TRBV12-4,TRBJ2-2,CASSLILASNTGELFF
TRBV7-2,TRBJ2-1,CASSSDTYSYNEQFF
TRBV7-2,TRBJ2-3,CASSPDPSGSTDTQYF
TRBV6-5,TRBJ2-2,CASSYGGKDGELFF
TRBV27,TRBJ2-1,CASSFGTGIYNEQFF
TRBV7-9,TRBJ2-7,CASSPPGGPYEQYF
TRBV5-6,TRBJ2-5,CASSTSGSRETQYF
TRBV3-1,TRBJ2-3,CASSLGQGAPDRGTDTQYF
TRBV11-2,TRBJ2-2,CASSPGTGISTGELFF
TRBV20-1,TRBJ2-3,CSARDRDGTHTDTQYF